The 31 T cell receptor beta chains reported below all come from one sample, sequenced in a study of CD8+ T cells in alopecia areata (dated by TCRdb to the late 2010s). The time point tag for this specimen amounts to: about 5 months on oral tofacitinib. What this sample's treatment or condition label stands for: oral pan-JAK inhibitor, 5-10 mg twice daily. Libraries were prepared through the immunoSEQ multiplex PCR assay. RNA was extracted from all samples and reverse transcribed into cDNA, which served as template for TCR sequencing. Drawn from immuneACCESS, this table holds only the in-frame rearrangements with V and J called that TCRdb kept. Clones are partly lost; checked studies trace under half to an unresolved V gene and leave the rest unexplained. Recorded for this sample are fewer than 110,000 clones; over 80% of them occurred a single time. Of the sample, roughly 25% is held by the ten largest clones.

The source material was CD8+ T cells sorted from blood, sampled at week 24, from a patient treated with tofacitinib. These receptors were collected from a human donor with alopecia areata.

The V call is TRBV4-2, the J call TRBJ2-1; no clear D. Per germline, CDR1 LGHNA and CDR2 YNFKEQ. Trimming stripped 1 base from V and 7 bases from J, with 8 bases between. This CDR3 has 13 amino acids. Here the CDR3 DNA reads TGTGCCAGCAGCCAAGTCAGTGGGAATGAGCAGTTCTTC. Translated: CASSQVSGNEQFF.

This clone showed up just once. The V gene is TRBV6-1, the J gene TRBJ1-5; 9 bases agree with TRBD1. The V gene end was trimmed by 2 bases and the J gene end by 5 bases; junction bases not matched to a gene: 4. Germline V gene lookup returns CDR1 MNHNS and CDR2 SASEGT. CDR3 length equals 15 residues. The CDR3: CASSESTGGYQPQHF. For the CDR3, the DNA is TGTGCCAGCAGTGAATCGACAGGGGGGTATCAGCCCCAGCATTTT.

The chain uses TRBV2 and TRBJ2-7, with 9 bases identical to TRBD1. V was pared by 8 bases and J by 5 bases, with 7 bases of the junction left unmatched. Germline CDR1 and CDR2: SNHLY and FYNNEI. The CDR3 is 13 amino acids. CDR3 coding DNA: TGTGCCAGCCTAGGACAGGGGAGGAACGAGCAGTACTTC. It encodes CASLGQGRNEQYF. The complete variable domain, with remaining parts taken from reference TRBV2 and TRBJ2-7, reads EPEVTQTPSHQVTQMGQEVILRCVPISNHLYFYWYRQILGQKVEFLVSFYNNEISEKSEIFDDQFSVERPDGSNFTLKIRSTKLEDSAMYFCASLGQGRNEQYFGPGTRLTVT.

The rearrangement uses TRBV27 and TRBJ2-5, with 11 bases identical to TRBD2. This CDR3 has 19 amino acids. The V segment lost 4 bases and the J segment 5 bases; nucleotides outside the gene matches: 18. CDR1 is MNHEY and CDR2 is SMNVEV in the germline V gene (reference sequence). The CDR3 DNA follows: TGTGCCAGCAGTTCCCTCCTCGACCGTAGCGGGGGGGTTGGGGAGACCCAGTACTTC. It is translated as CASSSLLDRSGGVGETQYF.

A few counts support this clone. The chain combines TRBV4-3 with TRBJ2-1; D perhaps matches TRBD1 (6 bases). Per germline, CDR1 LGHNA and CDR2 YSLEER. CDR3 length equals 17 residues. The V gene lost 5 bases and the J gene lost 3 bases, with 20 bases spanning the gap. As DNA, the CDR3 is TGCGCCAGCAGCGCGCACCCCAGGGGCCCCCGCTACAATGAGCAGTTCTTC. Residues: CASSAHPRGPRYNEQFF.

The chain uses TRBV6-6 and TRBJ2-7, with D perhaps matching TRBD1 (6 bases). Germline V gene sequence: CDR1 MNHNY, CDR2 SVGAGI (reference sequence). CDR3 length equals 13 residues. With 6 bases removed from V and 3 bases from J, the gap between germline ends came to 12 bases. The CDR3: CASSYTGFYEQYF. The CDR3 DNA reads as TGTGCCAGCAGCTATACAGGGTTCTACGAGCAGTACTTC.

The V gene is TRBV11-3, the J gene TRBJ2-3; D is perhaps TRBD1 or TRBD2 (5 bases each). Germline V gene lookup returns CDR1 SGHNT and CDR2 YENEEA. This CDR3 region has 13 residues. Trimming shortened V by 5 bases and J by 2 bases, and 8 bases separated the two germline ends. Here the CDR3 DNA reads TGTGCCAGCAGCGCCGGGACCACAGATACGCAGTATTTT. This gives the protein CASSAGTTDTQYF.

The rearrangement links TRBV7-9 to TRBJ2-6, with no clear D. In germline, CDR1 is SEHNR, CDR2 FQNEAQ (reference sequence). The length of the CDR3 is 16 residues. V was pared by 2 bases and J by 2 bases, with 10 bases between. In DNA, the CDR3 is TGTGCCAGCAGCTTATCATCGGGTGCTGGGGCCAACGTCCTGACTTTC. It translates to CASSLSSGAGANVLTF.

The genes are TRBV18 and TRBJ2-7, with 9 bases identical to TRBD1. From germline, CDR1 is KGHSH and CDR2 LQKENI. The CDR3 has 14 residues. With 5 bases clipped from V and 1 base from J, the junction kept 3 bases outside the gene matches. CDR3 protein: CASSTGQGSYEQYF. For the CDR3, the DNA is TGTGCCAGCTCAACGGGACAGGGTTCCTACGAGCAGTACTTC.

V and J are TRBV6-4 and TRBJ1-2; 10 bases fit TRBD1. The V gene end was trimmed by 0 bases and the J gene end by 4 bases; junction bases not matched to a gene: 11. Germline V gene data show CDR1 as MRHNA and CDR2 as SNTAGT. The CDR3 length is 18 residues. The CDR3, as DNA: TGTGCCAGCAGTGACTCCCCAGGGACAGGGGCATCGTTCTATGGCTACACCTTC. Its protein is CASSDSPGTGASFYGYTF.

This clone was picked up a small number of times. Mismatch with germline at one junction end may stem from a read error. Other DNA sequences from this sample encode an identical CDR3 as well. This rearrangement joins TRBV7-7 to TRBJ2-2; D gene ambiguous. The CDR3 consists of 14 residues. CDR1 is SSHAT and CDR2 is FNYEAQ in the germline V gene (reference sequence). In DNA, the CDR3 is TGTGCTAGCAGCTTAGGGCGTGGAACCGGGGAGCTGTTTTTT. Protein sequence: CASSLGRGTGELFF.

The gene calls are TRBV30 and TRBJ2-4, with D perhaps being TRBD1 or TRBD2 (6 bases each). This CDR3 is built from 11 residues. V lost 0 bases to trimming and J lost 14 bases, with 11 bases between them. Per the germline V gene, CDR1 is GTSNPN and CDR2 is SVGIG (reference sequence). CDR3 bases: TGTGCCTGGAGTGTGGGGGGACACGAGTACTTC. This translates into CAWSVGGHEYF. The full variable domain, with the rest looked up from reference TRBV30 and TRBJ2-4, is SQTIHQWPATLVQPVGSPLSLECTVEGTSNPNLYWYRQAAGRGLQLLFYSVGIGQISSEVPQNLSASRPQDRQFILSSKKLLLSDSGFYLCAWSVGGHEYFGAGTRLSVL.

This clone has a single count. The V and J genes are TRBV5-1 and TRBJ2-3; 10 positions match TRBD2. The CDR3 is made up of 16 amino acids. CDR1 SGHRS and CDR2 YFSETQ come from the germline V gene. V shed 4 bases, J shed 3 bases, and the junction held 8 bases outside the gene matches. The CDR3, as DNA: TGCGCCAGCAGCCCCCGGGTAGCGGGAGGAACAGATACGCAGTATTTT. It yields the protein CASSPRVAGGTDTQYF.

The chain uses TRBV10-3 and TRBJ2-7; no reliable D call. Between the trimmed V and J ends, which lost 6 bases and 4 bases, there was a span of 7 bases. The germline V gene has CDR1 ENHRY and CDR2 SYGVKD. This CDR3 contains 11 residues. The CDR3 protein is CAISEGYEQYF. The CDR3 nucleotides read TGTGCCATCAGCGAAGGGTACGAGCAGTACTTC.

V is TRBV27 and J is TRBJ2-5; the D gene is possibly TRBD2 (6 bases). V was trimmed by 5 bases and J by 2 bases, leaving 18 bases between them. Germline loops: CDR1 MNHEY, CDR2 SMNVEV (reference sequence). The CDR3 consists of 16 residues. CDR3 in amino acids: CASSPEEGTLQETQYF. The CDR3 nucleotides read TGTGCCAGCAGTCCAGAGGAAGGGACTCTACAAGAGACCCAGTACTTC.

The V gene is TRBV5-4, the J gene TRBJ1-2; tentative D call: TRBD1 (5 bases). Looked up from germline, CDR1 is SGHNT and CDR2 is YYREEE (reference sequence). The germline V and J ends were trimmed by 4 bases and 0 bases, with 13 bases remaining between them. The CDR3 length is 15 residues. CDR3 DNA: TGTGCCAGCAGCGCGGCGGGGCGAACTAACTATGGCTACACCTTC. This sequence encodes CASSAAGRTNYGYTF.

This clone was recorded once. The CDR3 here is CASTISEGTQYF. Here the CDR3 DNA reads TGTGCCAGCACCATTTCCGAGGGTACGCAGTATTTT. The chain carries TRBV5-4 and TRBJ2-3, with D possibly being TRBD2 (5 bases). CDR3 size: 12 residues. V lost 6 bases and J lost 8, with 13 bases in between. Germline CDR1 reads SGHNT; CDR2 reads YYREEE (reference sequence).

This chain uses TRBV6-1 with TRBJ2-1, with 10 bases matching TRBD2. V shed 3 bases and J 2 bases; nucleotides not matched to a gene: 4. This CDR3 region has 16 residues. CDR1 and CDR2 from the germline V gene are MNHNS and SASEGT. CDR3 in DNA: TGTGCCAGCAGTGACGTAGCGGGGGGTGCCTACAATGAGCAGTTCTTC. Amino acid sequence: CASSDVAGGAYNEQFF.

V and J are TRBV6-1 and TRBJ2-5; TRBD1 matches at 7 bases. Germline CDR1 reads MNHNS; CDR2 reads SASEGT. The CDR3 sequence is 12 residues long. V gave up 7 bases and J gave up 14 bases; unmatched junction bases: 13. Here the CDR3 reads CASTDLTGRGYF. CDR3 sequence (DNA): TGTGCCAGCACCGACCTGACAGGGCGAGGTTACTTC.

V is TRBV7-8 and J is TRBJ1-1, with TRBD1 as a possible D gene (5 bases). The germline V and J ends were trimmed by 5 bases and 0 bases, with 16 bases remaining between them. CDR3 length: 16 amino acids. The germline CDR1 and CDR2 sequences are SGHVS and FQNEAQ. This chain's CDR3 is CASSHGGKGLNTEAFF. CDR3 bases: TGTGCCAGCAGCCATGGTGGGAAGGGGCTGAACACTGAAGCTTTCTTT.

The rearrangement links TRBV4-3 to TRBJ2-7; D is unclear. Germline V gene sequence: CDR1 LGHNA, CDR2 YSLEER. Deletions cut 0 bases from V and 3 bases from J, with 9 bases between. This CDR3 contains 14 residues. The CDR3 protein is CASSQDAGDYEQYF. The CDR3 DNA sequence: TGCGCCAGCAGCCAAGATGCAGGAGACTACGAGCAGTACTTC.

This clone was found a few times. The chain links TRBV7-2 to TRBJ2-1; D gene uncertain. The germline V and J ends were trimmed by 1 base and 0 bases, with 13 bases remaining between them. Looked up from germline, CDR1 is SGHTA and CDR2 is FQGNSA. The CDR3 runs 17 residues. The CDR3 region has the DNA TGTGCCAGCAGCTTAGATCTCTGGCGGAACTCCTACAATGAGCAGTTCTTC. It yields the protein CASSLDLWRNSYNEQFF.

This sequence joins TRBV7-2 and TRBJ2-1, with D maybe TRBD1 (6 bases). V was pared by 1 base and J by 4 bases, with 11 bases between. Germline CDR1 SGHTA, CDR2 FQGNSA. The CDR3 length is 15 residues. The CDR3 sequence is CASSLGGLGYNEQFF. CDR3 DNA sequence: TGTGCCAGCAGCTTAGGGGGGCTAGGGTACAATGAGCAGTTCTTC. Full variable domain (rest looked up from reference TRBV7-2 and TRBJ2-1): GAGVSQSPSNKVTEKGKDVELRCDPISGHTALYWYRQSLGQGLEFLIYFQGNSAPDKSGLPSDRFSAERTGGSVSTLTIQRTQQEDSAVYLCASSLGGLGYNEQFFGPGTRLTVL.

V gene TRBV19 combines with J gene TRBJ1-1; 7 positions agree with TRBD1. The V gene end was trimmed by 1 base and the J gene end by 5 bases; junction bases not matched to a gene: 4. The CDR3 has 14 amino acids. The germline gives CDR1 LNHDA, CDR2 SQIVND (reference sequence). CDR3 DNA: TGTGCCAGTAGTATAGGGACAGGTGGTACTGAAGCTTTCTTT. Its protein is CASSIGTGGTEAFF.

The gene calls are TRBV4-1 and TRBJ2-3; D might be TRBD1 or TRBD2, each matching 5 bases. The CDR3 is 15 residues long. V dropped 3 bases and J dropped 2 bases, with 12 bases sitting between them. The germline V gene has CDR1 MGHRA and CDR2 YSYEKL. The chain's CDR3 is CASSQARGVTDTQYF. The CDR3 DNA sequence: TGCGCCAGCAGCCAGGCTAGAGGGGTCACAGATACGCAGTATTTT.

A word on this clone: A junction boundary mismatches the germline segment, possibly from a read error. The gene calls are TRBV4-1 and TRBJ1-3; the match to TRBD1 covers 7 bases. This CDR3 region has 17 residues. Germline V gene data show CDR1 as MGHRA and CDR2 as YSYEKL. As DNA, the CDR3 is TGCGCCAGCAGGTCGCAGCAAGGACAGGCCCCTGGAGACACCATATATTTT. Translating gives CASRSQQGQAPGDTIYF.

This chain connects TRBV5-5 to TRBJ1-4; D is unresolved. The germline V gene has CDR1 SGHKS and CDR2 YYEKEE (reference sequence). This CDR3 has 15 residues. V lost 0 bases, J lost 5 bases, and 11 bases lay in between. CDR3 nucleotides: TGTGCCAGCAGCTTGGAGACAACTATCAATGAAAAACTGTTTTTT. Its protein is CASSLETTINEKLFF.

Note on this clone: Other DNA variants within this sample encode the same CDR3. The chain links TRBV11-2 to TRBJ2-1, with 9 bases matching TRBD2. Losses at the gene ends were 3 bases for V and 0 bases for J; bases not matched to a gene: 9. This CDR3 has 18 amino acids. Germline-derived CDR1 and CDR2 are SGHAT and FQNNGV. CDR3 coding DNA: TGTGCCAGCAGCTTGGGTTGGCTAGCGGGGAGCTCCTACAATGAGCAGTTCTTC. Translating it yields CASSLGWLAGSSYNEQFF. Full variable domain (missing parts from reference TRBV11-2 and TRBJ2-1): EAGVAQSPRYKIIEKRQSVAFWCNPISGHATLYWYQQILGQGPKLLIQFQNNGVVDDSQLPKDRFSAERLKGVDSTLKIQPAKLEDSAVYLCASSLGWLAGSSYNEQFFGPGTRLTVL.

This chain joins TRBV28 and TRBJ2-3, with 8 bases matching TRBD2. The CDR3 covers 14 residues. Trimming at V came to 3 bases and at J to 2 bases, leaving 1 base not matched to a gene. Germline loops: CDR1 MDHEN, CDR2 SYDVKM. CDR3 sequence reads: CASSFSGVTDTQYF. The CDR3, as DNA: TGTGCCAGCAGTTTTAGCGGGGTCACAGATACGCAGTATTTT.

This clone was found once. This chain uses TRBV6-6 with TRBJ2-3; D is uncertain. Germline V gene lookup returns CDR1 MNHNY and CDR2 SVGAGI (reference sequence). This CDR3 comprises 16 residues. Trimming pared 0 bases from V and 0 bases from J, leaving 10 bases between. The DNA for the CDR3 is TGTGCCAGCAGTTACTCTGGGTCTTTTAGCACAGATACGCAGTATTTT. As protein: CASSYSGSFSTDTQYF.

V and J are TRBV15 and TRBJ2-7; tentative D call: TRBD2 (5 bases). V was shortened by 1 base and J by 1 base, with 14 bases between the two germline ends. The CDR3 has 16 amino acids. Germline loops: CDR1 LNHNV, CDR2 YYDKDF (reference sequence). The CDR3 is CATSRARTGLSYEQYF. DNA for the CDR3: TGTGCCACCAGCAGAGCAAGAACCGGACTTTCCTACGAGCAGTACTTC.